Presented here are 7 T cell receptor beta chains from one specimen sequenced in a study of somatic mutations in cytotoxic T cells in rheumatoid arthritis. Sequencing used immunoSEQ multiplex PCR; TCRdb keeps in-frame clones, though not all of them. Of almost 20,000 clones in the sample, around 80% are singletons; the top ten hold under 12%. The sequencing sample was made of CD8+ T cells sorted from blood. These receptors were taken from a woman between 50 and 59 years old in good health.

The CDR3 spells CSVDRSYEQYF. CDR3 nucleotides: TGCAGCGTTGACAGGTCCTACGAGCAGTACTTC. The chain employs TRBV29-1 and TRBJ2-7; D call uncertain. Germline lookup yields CDR1 SQVTM and CDR2 ANQGSEA. The CDR3 totals 11 residues. V lost 3 bases, J lost 1 base, and 4 bases lay in between.

This sequence joins TRBV5-1 and TRBJ2-3, with D unclear. The CDR3 is 17 amino acids. V was shortened by 1 base and J by 0 bases, with 15 bases between the two germline ends. Germline CDR1 SGHRS, CDR2 YFSETQ. Here the CDR3 DNA reads TGCGCCAGCAGCTTGTTTCCGCCCGTTTCTAGCACAGATACGCAGTATTTT. Protein product: CASSLFPPVSSTDTQYF.

V and J are TRBV2 and TRBJ2-1; TRBD2 aligns across 12 bases. The germline gives CDR1 SNHLY, CDR2 FYNNEI. The CDR3 covers 14 residues. Trimming removed 6 bases from V and 3 bases from J; junction bases left unmatched: 0. CDR3 sequence reads: CASRLAGGYNEQFF. For the CDR3, the DNA is TGTGCCAGCAGACTAGCGGGGGGCTACAATGAGCAGTTCTTC.

The chain carries TRBV29-1 and TRBJ1-1; tentative D call: TRBD1 (5 bases). Per the germline V gene, CDR1 is SQVTM and CDR2 is ANQGSEA. V lost 4 bases to trimming and J lost 2 bases, with 14 bases between them. CDR3 length: 14 residues. Here the CDR3 reads CSVASGRFNTEAFF. The CDR3 DNA reads TGCAGCGTTGCCTCAGGGAGGTTCAACACTGAAGCTTTCTTT. The full variable domain, its missing parts supplied by reference TRBV29-1 and TRBJ1-1, is SAVISQKPSRDICQRGTSLTIQCQVDSQVTMMFWYRQQPGQSLTLIATANQGSEATYESGFVIDKFPISRPNLTFSTLTVSNMSPEDSSIYLCSVASGRFNTEAFFGQGTRLTVV.

The V gene is TRBV4-3, the J gene TRBJ2-7; D possibly uses TRBD1 or TRBD2 (5 bases each). CDR1 is LGHNA, CDR2 YSLEER, per germline. Between the trimmed V and J ends, which lost 3 bases and 5 bases, there was a span of 14 bases. The CDR3 runs 14 residues. CDR3 DNA sequence: TGCGCCAGCAGCCAGGGGCAGGGAGTCGACGAGCAGTACTTC. Translated: CASSQGQGVDEQYF.

This chain uses TRBV30 with TRBJ2-3, with TRBD1 as a possible D gene (6 bases). V dropped 4 bases and J dropped 1 base, with 12 bases sitting between them. The CDR3 contains 14 residues. Germline CDR1 GTSNPN, CDR2 SVGIG (reference sequence). The CDR3 nucleotides read TGTGCCTGGAATCCAGGGGATCGCACAGATACGCAGTATTTT. Residues: CAWNPGDRTDTQYF.

This clone was observed a handful of times. The rearrangement joins TRBV25-1 to TRBJ1-1, with D unresolved. The CDR3 runs 11 residues. Trimming removed 3 bases at V and 7 bases at J, with 6 bases between. The germline CDR1 and CDR2 sequences are MGHDK and SYGVNS. The CDR3 here is CASSEGFEAFF. The DNA for the CDR3 is TGTGCCAGCAGTGAGGGATTTGAAGCTTTCTTT.